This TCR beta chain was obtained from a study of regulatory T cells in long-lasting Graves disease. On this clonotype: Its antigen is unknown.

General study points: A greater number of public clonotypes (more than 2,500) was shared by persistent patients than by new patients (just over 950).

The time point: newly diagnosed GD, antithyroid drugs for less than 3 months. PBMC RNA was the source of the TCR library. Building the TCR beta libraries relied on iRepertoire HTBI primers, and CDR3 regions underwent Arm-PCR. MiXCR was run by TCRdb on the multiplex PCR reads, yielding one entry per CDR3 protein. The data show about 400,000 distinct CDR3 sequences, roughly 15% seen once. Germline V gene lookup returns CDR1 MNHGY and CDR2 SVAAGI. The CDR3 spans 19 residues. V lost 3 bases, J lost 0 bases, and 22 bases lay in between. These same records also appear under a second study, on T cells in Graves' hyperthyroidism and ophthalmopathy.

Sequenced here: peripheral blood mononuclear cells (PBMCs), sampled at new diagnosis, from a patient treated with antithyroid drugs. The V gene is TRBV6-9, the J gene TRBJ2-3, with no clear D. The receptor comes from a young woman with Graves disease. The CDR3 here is CASSYFANIDATSTDTQYF. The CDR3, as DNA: TGTGCCAGCAGTTACTTCGCCAACATCGACGCCACTAGCACAGATACGCAGTATTTT.